This is a list of T cell receptor beta chains from one sample in a study of T-cell memory formation after mild COVID-19. TCRdb re-called the 5' RACE reads with MiXCR, one entry per CDR3 protein. The data contain roughly 600,000 distinct CDR3 sequences, 15% to 20% of them singletons. The sequencing sample was made of PBMCs or a T cell subset sorted from them (not recorded which). The source of these receptors is an adult woman who had mild COVID-19 (a few samples of this study predate the infection). Cell type and time point are not known. CDR3s include the opening cysteine and the closing phenylalanine or tryptophan. D genes are given only for firm matches. Some rows mark clone size as missing; the rest say once, few, many or name a class of expanded clone.

j_call v_call cdr3_length clone_size d_call cdr3_aa cdr3_nt
TRBJ2-1 TRBV19 15 few NA CASSIGTSSYNEQFF TGTGCCAGTAGTATAGGAACTAGCTCCTACAATGAGCAGTTCTTC
TRBJ2-1 TRBV7-6 14 few NA CASSLSSGSGEQFF TGTGCCAGCAGCCTGAGCTCAGGGTCGGGTGAGCAGTTCTTC
TRBJ2-7 TRBV29-1 13 NA TRBD1 CSALGQFTSEQYF TGCAGCGCTTTGGGACAGTTCACGAGCGAGCAGTACTTC
TRBJ2-1 TRBV7-9 16 NA NA CASSPPGGRVNNEQFF TGTGCCAGCAGCCCGCCAGGGGGGAGGGTAAACAATGAGCAGTTCTTC
TRBJ2-7 TRBV5-1 15 few TRBD1 CASSLAWDRRNEQYF TGCGCCAGCAGCTTGGCCTGGGACAGAAGGAACGAGCAGTACTTC
TRBJ1-1 TRBV29-1 15 NA TRBD1 CSGRTGSVANTEAFF TGCAGCGGCCGGACAGGGAGTGTTGCGAACACTGAAGCTTTCTTT
TRBJ2-7 TRBV4-3 14 few TRBD2 CASSPASGQYEQYF TGCGCCAGCAGCCCAGCTAGCGGCCAATACGAGCAGTACTTC
TRBJ1-1 TRBV3-1 14 once TRBD1 CASSHQTGRTEAFF TGTGCCAGCAGCCACCAGACAGGGCGCACTGAAGCTTTCTTT
TRBJ2-5 TRBV29-1 13 NA NA CSVGRDIEETQYF TGCAGCGTTGGCCGGGACATCGAAGAGACCCAGTACTTC
TRBJ2-1 TRBV24-1 18 few TRBD2 CATSDLGTGGRSYNEQFF TGTGCCACCAGTGATTTGGGGACGGGCGGGAGGTCCTACAATGAGCAGTTCTTC
TRBJ2-3 TRBV7-9 16 NA TRBD2 CASNLGLAMGTDTQYF TGTGCCAGCAACTTGGGACTAGCGATGGGCACAGATACGCAGTATTTT